One TCR beta chain is described in this entry. The entry originates in a study of cytomegalovirus exposure and HLA in healthy donors. A multiplex PCR was run with 60 Vbeta primers and 13 Jbeta primers. Produced via immunoSEQ multiplex PCR; TCRdb's table is partial and in-frame only. The sample consists of about 69,000 clones, 65% to 70% of them appearing once. The germline gives CDR1 SNHLY, CDR2 FYNNEI. CDR3 length equals 13 residues. V was shortened by 5 bases and J by 8 bases, with 15 bases between the two germline ends. The sequenced sample was PBMCs. The source of this sequence is a woman in her twenties or thirties in good health and CMV-seronegative. The chain is built from TRBV2 and TRBJ1-2; a weak D match, TRBD1 (5 bases). The CDR3 region is CASSRTLRVGYTF. In nucleotides, the CDR3 is TGTGCCAGCAGTAGGACACTTAGGGTCGGCTACACCTTC.